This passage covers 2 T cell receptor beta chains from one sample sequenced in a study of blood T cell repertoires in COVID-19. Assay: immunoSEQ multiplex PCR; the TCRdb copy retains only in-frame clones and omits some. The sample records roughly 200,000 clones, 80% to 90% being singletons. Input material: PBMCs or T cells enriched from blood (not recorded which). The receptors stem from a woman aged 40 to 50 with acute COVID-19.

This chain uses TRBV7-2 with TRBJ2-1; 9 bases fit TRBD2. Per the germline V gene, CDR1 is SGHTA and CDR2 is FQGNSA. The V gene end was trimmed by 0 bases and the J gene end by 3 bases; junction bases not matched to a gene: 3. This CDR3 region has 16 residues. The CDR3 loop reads CASSLASTSGYNEQFF. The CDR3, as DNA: TGTGCCAGCAGCTTAGCGTCGACTAGCGGCTACAATGAGCAGTTCTTC. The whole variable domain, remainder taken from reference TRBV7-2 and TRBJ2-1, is GAGVSQSPSNKVTEKGKDVELRCDPISGHTALYWYRQSLGQGLEFLIYFQGNSAPDKSGLPSDRFSAERTGGSVSTLTIQRTQQEDSAVYLCASSLASTSGYNEQFFGPGTRLTVL.

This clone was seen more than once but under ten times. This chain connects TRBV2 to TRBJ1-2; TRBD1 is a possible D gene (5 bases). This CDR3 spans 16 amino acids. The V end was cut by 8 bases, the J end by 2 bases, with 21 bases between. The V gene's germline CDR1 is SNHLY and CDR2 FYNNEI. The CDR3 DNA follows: TGTGCCAGCGCGGGGGATGGGGCCTCCAGGAACTATGGCTACACCTTC. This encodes CASAGDGASRNYGYTF.